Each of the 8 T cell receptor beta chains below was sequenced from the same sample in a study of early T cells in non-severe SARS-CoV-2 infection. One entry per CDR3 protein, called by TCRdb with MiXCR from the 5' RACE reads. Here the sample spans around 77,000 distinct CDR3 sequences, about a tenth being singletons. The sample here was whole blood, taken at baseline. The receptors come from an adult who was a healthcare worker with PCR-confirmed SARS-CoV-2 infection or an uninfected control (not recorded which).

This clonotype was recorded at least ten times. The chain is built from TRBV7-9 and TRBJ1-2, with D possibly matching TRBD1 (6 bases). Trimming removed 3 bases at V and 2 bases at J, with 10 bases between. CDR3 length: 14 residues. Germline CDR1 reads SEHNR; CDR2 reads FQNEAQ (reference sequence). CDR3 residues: CASSLGGINYGYTF. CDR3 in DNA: TGTGCCAGCAGCTTGGGGGGCATCAACTATGGCTACACCTTC.

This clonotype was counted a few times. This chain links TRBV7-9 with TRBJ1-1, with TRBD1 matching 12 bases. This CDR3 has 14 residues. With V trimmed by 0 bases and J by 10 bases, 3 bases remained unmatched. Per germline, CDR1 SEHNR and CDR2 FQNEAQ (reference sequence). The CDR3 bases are TGTGCCAGCAGCTTAGCCGGGACAGGGGGCATAGCTTTCTTT. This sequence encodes CASSLAGTGGIAFF.

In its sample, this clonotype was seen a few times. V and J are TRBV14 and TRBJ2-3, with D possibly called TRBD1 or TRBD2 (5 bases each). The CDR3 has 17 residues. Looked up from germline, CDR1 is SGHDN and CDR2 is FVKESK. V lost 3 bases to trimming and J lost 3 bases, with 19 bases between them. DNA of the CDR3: TGTGCCAGCAGCCATGATCCCCTGGGGCTAGCAACAGATACGCAGTATTTT. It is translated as CASSHDPLGLATDTQYF.

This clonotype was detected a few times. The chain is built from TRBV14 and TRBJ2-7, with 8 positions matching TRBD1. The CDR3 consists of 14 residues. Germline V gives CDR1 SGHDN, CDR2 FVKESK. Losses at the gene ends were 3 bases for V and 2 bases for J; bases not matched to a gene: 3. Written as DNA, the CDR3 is TGTGCCAGCAGCCAGGGACAGGTCCCCTACGAGCAGTACTTC. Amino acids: CASSQGQVPYEQYF.

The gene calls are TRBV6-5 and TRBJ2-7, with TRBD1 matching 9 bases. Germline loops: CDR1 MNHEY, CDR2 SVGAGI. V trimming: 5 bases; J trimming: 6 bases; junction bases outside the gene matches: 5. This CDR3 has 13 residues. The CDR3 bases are TGTGCCAGCAGTAGGACAGGGGACATCGAGCAGTACTTC. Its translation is CASSRTGDIEQYF.

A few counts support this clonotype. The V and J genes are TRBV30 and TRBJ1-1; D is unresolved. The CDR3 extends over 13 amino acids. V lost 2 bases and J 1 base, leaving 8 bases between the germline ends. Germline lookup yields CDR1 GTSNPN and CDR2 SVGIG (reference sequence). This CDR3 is CAWSSSGNTEAFF. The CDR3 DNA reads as TGTGCCTGGAGTTCGTCAGGGAACACTGAAGCTTTCTTT. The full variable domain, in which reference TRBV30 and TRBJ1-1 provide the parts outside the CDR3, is SQTIHQWPATLVQPVGSPLSLECTVEGTSNPNLYWYRQAAGRGLQLLFYSVGIGQISSEVPQNLSASRPQDRQFILSSKKLLLSDSGFYLCAWSSSGNTEAFFGQGTRLTVV.

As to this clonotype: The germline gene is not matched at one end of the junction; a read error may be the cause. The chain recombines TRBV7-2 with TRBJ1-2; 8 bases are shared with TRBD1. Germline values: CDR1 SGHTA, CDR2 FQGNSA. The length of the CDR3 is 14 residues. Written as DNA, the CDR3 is TGTGCCAGCAGCCCAAGACAGGGGCACTATGGCTACACGTTC. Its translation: CASSPRQGHYGYTF.

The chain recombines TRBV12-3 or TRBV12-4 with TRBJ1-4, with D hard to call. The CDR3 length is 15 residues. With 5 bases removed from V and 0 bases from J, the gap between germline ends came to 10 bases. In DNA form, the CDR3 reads TGTGCCAGCAGTCCCACGACCGCAACTAATGAAAAACTGTTTTTT. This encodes CASSPTTATNEKLFF.